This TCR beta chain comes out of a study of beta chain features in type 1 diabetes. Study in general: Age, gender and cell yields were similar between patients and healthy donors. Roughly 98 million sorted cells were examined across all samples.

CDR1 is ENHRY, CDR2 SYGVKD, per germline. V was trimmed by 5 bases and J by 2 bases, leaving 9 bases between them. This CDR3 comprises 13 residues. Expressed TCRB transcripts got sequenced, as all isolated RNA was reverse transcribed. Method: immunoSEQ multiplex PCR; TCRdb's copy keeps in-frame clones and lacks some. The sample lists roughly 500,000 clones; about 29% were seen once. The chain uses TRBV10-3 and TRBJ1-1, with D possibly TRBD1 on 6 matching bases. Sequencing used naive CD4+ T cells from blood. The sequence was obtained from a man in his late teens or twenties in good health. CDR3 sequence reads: CAISRDINTEAFF. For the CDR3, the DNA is TGTGCCATCAGTAGGGACATTAACACTGAAGCTTTCTTT.